This TCR beta chain stems from a study of OX40 agonist ivuxolimab in advanced cancers. The study, taken as a whole, reports: Not determined was the antigen specificity of the expanded peripheral T cells. The mean number of expanded clones was higher in CD8+ T cells than in CD4+.

Turning to this clone: Antigen: not known.

This table comes from immunoSEQ multiplex PCR, and its TCRdb copy is limited to in-frame clones, with some not included. The sample has about 47,000 clones; less than 90% are singletons. The CDR3 runs 11 residues. Germline lookup yields CDR1 PRHDT and CDR2 FYEKMQ (reference sequence). Trimming cost V 5 bases and J 5 bases, with 5 bases left between them. The starting material was CD4+ or CD8+ T cells sorted from blood, obtained in a trial of the OX40 agonist ivuxolimab. The rearrangement joins TRBV13 to TRBJ2-3; D gene unclear. The receptor's source is an adult with an advanced solid tumor such as melanoma, head and neck, liver or kidney cancer. Written as DNA, the CDR3 is TGTGCCAGCAGCGAAGGAGATACGCAGTATTTT. Protein: CASSEGDTQYF.